This entry is about one T cell receptor beta chain. Its cognate antigen has yet to be identified. Base qualities are not at hand, and no much larger clone is one base apart. Taken from cysteine to phenylalanine, the CDR3 has 15 residues. The CDR3 DNA has 45 bases and is translated from base 1. Trimming leaves V shorter by 8 bases and J shorter by 6 bases, with the junction holding 10 bases beyond the gene matches. TCR cDNA was synthesized by 5'RACE template switching, through which a universal primer site and unique molecular identifiers were introduced. cDNA synthesis was primed from both the TCR alpha and TCR beta constant segments. Libraries were amplified in two PCR steps, with sample barcodes and sequencing adapters added in the second step. Sequencing of libraries was performed on Illumina HiSeq 2500 (2x100 bp) or NovaSeq (2x150 bp). In the original analysis: MIGEC was used to demultiplex reads and collapse the reads into UMI consensus sequences, and MiXCR was used for V(D)J alignment. Vaccine-responding clonotypes were defined with edgeR using replicate PBMC samples, requiring FDR below 0.01 and a log2 fold change above 5 up to day 15. Each bulk clonotype received a CD4 or CD8 identity based on whether the sequenced CD4 or CD8 repertoire contained that clonotype at higher abundance. TCRdb reworked the public reads: Q25 trimming with fastp, MiXCR clone assembly, productive beta chains retained. When rows share a CDR3 protein, they turn into one entry using the most common DNA and genes. Clone size and V and J calls follow TCRdb, not the original study. The sample profile shows some 350,000 distinct CDR3 sequences; around 10% of them were found once. Jointly, the top ten make up roughly 18% of the sample.

Reading the label with the study, this specimen's treatment or condition is: live attenuated yellow fever vaccine strain. Two biological replicates of bulk PBMCs were collected at each blood-draw timepoint. PBMCs were isolated from peripheral blood using a standard Ficoll-Paque protocol. TriZol was used to extract RNA from bulk PBMCs, from CD4 and CD8 fractions, and from dextramer-positive and dextramer-negative fractions. This entry is derived from a study of T cells after yellow fever vaccination (dated by TCRdb to the late 2010s). For the wider study: The SMART-Seq v4 Ultra Low Input RNA kit was used to prepare libraries from fractions with low cell numbers. To follow T-cell clones before and after primary and booster YFV17D yellow fever vaccination, bulk TCR alpha and beta repertoires were sequenced over time. Two healthy male donors, one aged 18 to 30 and one aged 30 to 40 years, made up the cohort. Bulk PBMC replicates and cell subsets were isolated from blood drawn at multiple timepoints before and after both primary and secondary immunization. Summary of the overall study and its limitations: A small fraction of clonotypes showed up in both the CD4 and CD8 compartments, probably as a result of convergent recombination. Computational filtering was required because FACS-sorted repertoires could contain abundant contaminating clonotypes from the bulk population. The secondary T-cell response was weaker than the primary response but faster, peaking on day 5 instead of day 15. Only a couple of donors were included in the study, so the extent to which the findings can be generalized is limited. Most clones expanded after primary vaccination (about 96% of CD4 and around nine tenths of CD8) were re-detected after the booster, suggesting that broad memory maintenance occurred.

The origin of this receptor is a man between 18 and 35 years old who received the YFV17D yellow fever vaccine. This receptor chain uses TRBV12-3 or TRBV12-4 and TRBJ2-3; TRBD2 aligns with 11 central bases. The material sequenced was PBMCs, taken on the day of the first yellow fever vaccination. The DNA reads TGTGCCAGCCGTCCTAGCGGGGGGCGGCGGGATACGCAGTATTTT. The translation is CASRPSGGRRDTQYF.